This TCR beta chain was identified during a study of blood T cell repertoires in COVID-19. Study-level background: COVID-19 samples from acute and convalescent phases originated in the United States, Italy and Spain.

V lost 2 bases to trimming and J lost 5 bases, with 16 bases between them. The CDR3 is 16 residues long. Germline lookup yields CDR1 SGDLS and CDR2 YYNGEE. This clone was counted a few times. Those enrolled in Seattle joined during active infection and were followed longitudinally afterward. As originally analysed: Reference gene primer amplification gave estimated nucleated cell counts. The assay was immunoSEQ multiplex PCR, and TCRdb's table has in-frame clones only and misses some. V and J calls and clone size come straight from that table; D and trimming were deduced from the DNA. The sample lists some 220,000 clones, roughly 85% seen once, with about 5.1% in the top ten.

The TCR was taken from a man aged 45-60 years with COVID-19, enrolled during active disease. The sample comprised peripheral blood. V and J are TRBV9 and TRBJ2-2; maybe TRBD1 (5 bases). CDR3 sequence (DNA): TGTGCCAGCAGCGTGCCCCAGGGTCTAGAAACCGGGGAGCTGTTTTTT. Protein sequence: CASSVPQGLETGELFF.